Each of the 20 T cell receptor beta chains below was sequenced from the same sample in a study of stem cell transplantation in POMP-related autoinflammatory disease. Here immunoSEQ multiplex PCR was the method, and the copy in TCRdb shows in-frame clones only, minus some. In the table there are some 29,000 clones, 70% to 90% of which are singletons. Specimen: CD4+ T cells from PBMCs, collected before stem cell transplantation. The receptor source for this set is a human donor with POMP-related autoinflammation and immune dysregulation (PRAID).

The rearrangement links TRBV15 to TRBJ2-6, with 12 bases aligning to TRBD2. The CDR3 is 20 residues long. In germline, CDR1 is LNHNV, CDR2 YYDKDF (reference sequence). V lost 0 bases to trimming and J lost 0 bases; unmatched junction nucleotides: 6. The CDR3 DNA reads TGTGCCACCAGCAGAGATTACATGGGACTAGCGGGCTCTGGGGCCAACGTCCTGACTTTC. It yields the protein CATSRDYMGLAGSGANVLTF.

CDR3 in DNA: TGTGCCAGCAGTGCCCAACTCCCATCGGGCACCGGGGAGCTGTTTTTT. Translation gives CASSAQLPSGTGELFF. V gene TRBV6-1 combines with J gene TRBJ2-2; D not certain. Trimming stripped 4 bases from V and 4 bases from J, with 16 bases between. Per the germline V gene, CDR1 is MNHNS and CDR2 is SASEGT. There are 16 residues in the CDR3.

The chain combines TRBV7-9 with TRBJ1-6; tentative D call: TRBD1 (5 bases). V was shortened by 4 bases and J by 4 bases, with 11 bases between the two germline ends. The CDR3 is made up of 15 amino acids. Germline values: CDR1 SEHNR, CDR2 FQNEAQ (reference sequence). The CDR3 protein is CASSSQTEYNSPLHF. CDR3 DNA: TGTGCCAGCAGCTCCCAGACAGAGTATAATTCACCCCTCCACTTT.

The CDR3 spells CASSATSGRYEQYF. The CDR3 nucleotides are TGTGCCAGCAGTGCAACTAGCGGGAGATACGAGCAGTACTTC. V gene TRBV28 combines with J gene TRBJ2-7, with TRBD2 matching 11 bases. The length of the CDR3 is 14 residues. Trimming took 5 bases from V and 4 from J; bases not matched to a gene: 4. Germline-derived CDR1 and CDR2 are MDHEN and SYDVKM. Looking up the rest from reference TRBV28 and TRBJ2-7 gives the full variable domain: DVKVTQSSRYLVKRTGEKVFLECVQDMDHENMFWYRQDPGLGLRLIYFSYDVKMKEKGDIPEGYSVSREKKERFSLILESASTNQTSMYLCASSATSGRYEQYFGPGTRLTVT.

The rearrangement links TRBV9 to TRBJ2-5; D perhaps matches TRBD2 (6 bases). V was trimmed by 0 bases and J by 7 bases, leaving 10 bases between them. The V gene's germline CDR1 is SGDLS and CDR2 YYNGEE. The CDR3 is 13 residues long. CDR3 region: CASSVEGRGTQYF. CDR3 bases: TGTGCCAGCAGCGTAGAGGGGCGGGGGACCCAGTACTTC.

The chain is built from TRBV5-3 and TRBJ2-7; D is unresolved. TRBV5-3 is reported as an ORF; its role is uncertain. The CDR3 runs 10 residues. Trimming shortened V by 3 bases and J by 3 bases, and 1 base separated the two germline ends. Here the CDR3 DNA reads TGTGCCAGAAGCTGCTACGAGCAGTACTTC. This translates into CARSCYEQYF.

The chain couples TRBV4-2 to TRBJ2-5; 15 bases are a match to TRBD2. In germline, CDR1 is LGHNA, CDR2 YNFKEQ. Trimming at V came to 1 base and at J to 2 bases, leaving 8 bases not matched to a gene. The length of the CDR3 is 19 residues. CDR3 protein: CASSQVGTSGGSPQETQYF. In DNA, the CDR3 is TGTGCCAGCAGCCAAGTCGGGACTAGCGGGGGGTCTCCTCAAGAGACCCAGTACTTC.

The chain uses TRBV7-9 and TRBJ2-5; D unresolved. CDR3 length: 13 residues. V gave up 5 bases and J gave up 0 bases, with 7 bases separating them. In germline, CDR1 is SEHNR, CDR2 FQNEAQ (reference sequence). The CDR3 reads CASSNRDQETQYF. Written as DNA, the CDR3 is TGTGCCAGCAGCAACCGGGACCAAGAGACCCAGTACTTC.

Written as DNA, the CDR3 is TGCAGCGGCGGACTAGCGGGGGGCCACAATGAGCAGTTCTTC. Its translation is CSGGLAGGHNEQFF. V usage is TRBV29-1 and J usage is TRBJ2-1, with 14 bases aligning to TRBD2. The junction had 4 bases not matched to a gene; V was cut back by 7 bases and J by 5 bases. Germline V CDR1 and CDR2: SQVTM, ANQGSEA. The CDR3 has 14 residues.

V and J are TRBV4-1 and TRBJ2-5; no definite D call. The CDR3 is 17 amino acids. CDR1 is MGHRA and CDR2 is YSYEKL in the germline V gene. V lost 0 bases and J lost 5, with 19 bases in between. The CDR3 bases are TGCGCCAGCAGCCAAGATATCGACCTTAGAACCAGGGAGACCCAGTACTTC. This codes for CASSQDIDLRTRETQYF.

The rearrangement uses TRBV5-1 and TRBJ2-1; 7 bases agree with TRBD2. The germline gives CDR1 SGHRS, CDR2 YFSETQ. The CDR3 is 17 residues long. V shed 2 bases, J shed 8 bases, and the junction held 16 bases outside the gene matches. The CDR3 DNA reads as TGCGCCAGCAGCTTAGGTTCCAGCGGGAAGAATTACGATGAGCAGTTCTTC. It yields the protein CASSLGSSGKNYDEQFF. Using reference TRBV5-1 and TRBJ2-1 for the parts outside the CDR3, the full variable domain is KAGVTQTPRYLIKTRGQQVTLSCSPISGHRSVSWYQQTPGQGLQFLFEYFSETQRNKGNFPGRFSGRQFSNSRSEMNVSTLELGDSALYLCASSLGSSGKNYDEQFFGPGTRLTVL.

This rearrangement joins TRBV28 to TRBJ2-7; D is possibly TRBD1 (6 bases). Germline values: CDR1 MDHEN, CDR2 SYDVKM. The CDR3 is made up of 14 amino acids. Between the trimmed V and J ends, which lost 4 bases and 3 bases, there was a span of 13 bases. The CDR3 spells CASSSPGQLYEQYF. For the CDR3, the DNA is TGTGCCAGCAGTTCCCCGGGACAACTCTACGAGCAGTACTTC.

This chain uses TRBV13 with TRBJ1-3; 8 bases match TRBD1. V trimming: 4 bases; J trimming: 3 bases; junction bases outside the gene matches: 8. The CDR3 extends over 16 amino acids. CDR1 PRHDT and CDR2 FYEKMQ come from the germline V gene (reference sequence). DNA for the CDR3: TGTGCCAGCAGCTGGCTCGGACAGGGAGGTGGAAACACCATATATTTT. It specifies CASSWLGQGGGNTIYF.

CDR3 region: CASSYRETGYEQYF. In DNA form, the CDR3 reads TGTGCCAGCAGCTACCGCGAAACAGGCTACGAGCAGTACTTC. The chain is built from TRBV9 and TRBJ2-7, with D maybe TRBD1 (5 bases). Trimming took off 4 bases at V and 3 bases at J, with 14 bases between the two ends. Per germline, CDR1 SGDLS and CDR2 YYNGEE. The CDR3 length is 14 residues. Together with reference TRBV9 and TRBJ2-7, the CDR3 gives the full variable domain: DSGVTQTPKHLITATGQRVTLRCSPRSGDLSVYWYQQSLDQGLQFLIQYYNGEERAKGNILERFSAQQFPDLHSELNLSSLELGDSALYFCASSYRETGYEQYFGPGTRLTVT.

This chain joins TRBV7-9 and TRBJ2-2, with 7 bases aligning to TRBD2. CDR1 is SEHNR and CDR2 is FQNEAQ in the germline V gene (reference sequence). CDR3 size: 16 residues. V dropped 5 bases and J dropped 1; count of bases not matched to a gene: 7. The CDR3 DNA reads as TGTGCCAGCAGCGTCCTGGGGGGGAGGAACACCGGGGAGCTGTTTTTT. Amino acid sequence: CASSVLGGRNTGELFF. The full variable domain, with the rest looked up from reference TRBV7-9 and TRBJ2-2, is DTGVSQNPRHKITKRGQNVTFRCDPISEHNRLYWYRQTLGQGPEFLTYFQNEAQLEKSRLLSDRFSAERPKGSFSTLEIQRTEQGDSAMYLCASSVLGGRNTGELFFGEGSRLTVL.

The rearrangement uses TRBV11-2 and TRBJ2-7, with 11 bases identical to TRBD2. With V trimmed by 2 bases and J by 4 bases, 7 bases remained unmatched. The CDR3 loop spans 16 amino acids. Germline V lookup: CDR1 SGHAT, CDR2 FQNNGV. Here the CDR3 reads CASSLLAGGPGYEQYF. The CDR3 coding sequence is TGTGCCAGCAGCTTATTAGCGGGAGGGCCAGGGTACGAGCAGTACTTC.

The V call is TRBV5-1, the J call TRBJ2-2; 12 bases map to TRBD2. The CDR3 covers 18 residues. V was clipped by 3 bases and J by 5 bases; unmatched bases: 11. The germline V gene has CDR1 SGHRS and CDR2 YFSETQ. The CDR3 DNA follows: TGCGCCAGCAGCTACGTCCCGCTACTAGCGGGGGGAACCGGGGAGCTGTTTTTT. This translates into CASSYVPLLAGGTGELFF.

This clone has just one count. This chain links TRBV5-1 with TRBJ1-4; 8 bases line up with TRBD1. Germline CDR1 SGHRS, CDR2 YFSETQ. The trim removed 4 bases at V and 4 bases at J, leaving 6 bases unmatched. The CDR3 totals 15 residues. CDR3 DNA: TGCGCCAGCAGCGTGCGACAGGGGATTAATGAAAAACTGTTTTTT. This encodes CASSVRQGINEKLFF.

This chain joins TRBV4-1 and TRBJ1-2; 9 bases match TRBD1. This CDR3 contains 18 residues. The junction had 9 bases not matched to a gene; V was cut back by 0 bases and J by 1 base. The germline CDR1 and CDR2 sequences are MGHRA and YSYEKL. CDR3 nucleotide sequence: TGCGCCAGCAGCCAAGAAATAAGGACAGGGGTGTATAACTATGGCTACACCTTC. Protein product: CASSQEIRTGVYNYGYTF.

The V and J genes are TRBV19 and TRBJ1-5; D perhaps matches TRBD1 (5 bases). The V and J ends lost 3 bases and 3 bases respectively, with 18 bases between them. Germline CDR1 is LNHDA and CDR2 is SQIVND (reference sequence). The CDR3 spans 17 residues. The chain's CDR3 is CASSIRQGRVNNQPQHF. As DNA, the CDR3 is TGTGCCAGTAGTATCCGTCAGGGAAGGGTCAACAATCAGCCCCAGCATTTT.